The sequence of this T cell receptor (beta chain) was determined in a study of shared clonotypes between healthy human individuals. Overall study results and limits: For naive CD4 cells, roughly 4.6% of clonotypes were shared across a handful of donors.

V lost 0 bases and J 10 bases, leaving 24 bases between the germline ends. This CDR3 has 16 amino acids. CDR1 SQVTM and CDR2 ANQGSEA come from the germline V gene. With regard to this clone: Its antigen is not identified.

Deep level was the assay's run setting. Tens of thousands of T cell genomes (around 200 ng DNA) went into each sorted-subset replicate. Some clones are missing from TCRdb's copy, which holds only in-frame ones; the method was immunoSEQ multiplex PCR. The table shows more than 900,000 clones, with 78% occurring only once. The sequence derives from a man aged 18 to 29 in good health. Some clones in this sample may be carry-over from other donors' samples. This rearrangement joins TRBV29-1 to TRBJ1-1; weak D call: TRBD1 (5 bases). Sequencing input: memory CD4+ T cells from PBMCs. Subset in this sample: CD45RA-negative fraction. CDR3 loop: CSVEDLGDSYYSGAFF. CDR3 DNA: TGCAGCGTTGAAGATCTGGGAGACAGCTACTACAGCGGAGCTTTCTTT.